Listed below are T cell receptor beta chains from one sample, sequenced in a study of shared clonotypes between healthy human individuals. Method: immunoSEQ multiplex PCR; TCRdb's copy keeps in-frame clones and lacks some. The sample lists around 100,000 clones; about 72% were seen once. Material: memory CD8+ T cells sorted from blood. Source of these receptors: a woman younger than 45 in good health. CDR3s include the opening cysteine and the closing phenylalanine or tryptophan. Fields, in order: D gene, J gene, clone size, V gene, CDR3 DNA, CDR3 protein. The D gene is left open where the match is weak. Clone size is not always given. Where it is, it says once, few, many or a class for expanded clones.

- TRBJ2-1 once TRBV7-9 TGTGCCAGCAGCTTAGAACGGACGGGGAATGAGCAGTTCTTC CASSLERTGNEQFF
TRBD2 TRBJ2-7 - TRBV4-1 TGCGCCAGCAGCCAAGGTCGGGGGGGGTCGCTCGAGCAGTACTTC CASSQGRGGSLEQYF
- TRBJ1-2 few TRBV7-2 TGTGCCAGCAGCTTACGGGGACGTAACTATGGCTACACCTTC CASSLRGRNYGYTF
- TRBJ1-1 - TRBV6-1 TGTGCCAGCTGTGCGCAGGGAGCCACTGAAGCTTTCTTT CASCAQGATEAFF
- TRBJ2-5 - TRBV19 TGTGCCAGTAGTAGTATGGGCCAAGAGACCCAGTACTTC CASSSMGQETQYF
TRBD2 TRBJ2-1 - TRBV19 TGTGCCAGTAGTATACCGTCGGTTAGCGGGGCCTACAATGAGCAGTTCTTC CASSIPSVSGAYNEQFF
- TRBJ2-2 - TRBV6-5 TGTGCCAGCAGTTTGATGGGAGCCAGCGGGGAGCTGTTTTTT CASSLMGASGELFF
TRBD2 TRBJ2-1 - TRBV6-5 TGTGCCAGCAGTAACTACCGGGACTACTACAATGAGCAGTTCTTC CASSNYRDYYNEQFF
- TRBJ2-1 once TRBV25-1 TGTGCCAGCAGTGGGGCCAATGAGCAGTTCTTC CASSGANEQFF
TRBD2 TRBJ2-5 once TRBV4-1 TGCGCCAGCAGCCAAGATTCGGGTAGCGGGAGGTCCCAAGAGACCCAGTACTTC CASSQDSGSGRSQETQYF
- TRBJ2-7 - TRBV28 TGTGCCAGCAGTGGCCGGGACCCCTACGAGCAGTACTTC CASSGRDPYEQYF
TRBD2 TRBJ2-1 - TRBV7-2 TGTGCCAGCAGCCCCCGCGATTTAGCGGGGCGGGGGGCTGCTGAGCAGTTCTTC CASSPRDLAGRGAAEQFF
- TRBJ2-7 - TRBV28 TGTGCCAGCACCCCGAGAAAGGGTAGGGTGTACGAGCAGTACTTC CASTPRKGRVYEQYF
- TRBJ2-7 - TRBV15 TGTGCCACCAGCAGAGAATGGCCCACCCCCTCCTACGAGCAGTACTTC CATSREWPTPSYEQYF
- TRBJ2-2 - TRBV7-2 TGTGCCAGCAGCTTAGACTCGAACACCGGGGAGCTGTTTTTT CASSLDSNTGELFF
- TRBJ1-5 - TRBV29-1 TGCAGCGTTGCAGAGGTCAATCAGCCCCAGCATTTT CSVAEVNQPQHF
- TRBJ2-7 few TRBV2 TGTGCCAGCAGTGAAGGCACGGGCTACGAGCAGTACTTC CASSEGTGYEQYF
- TRBJ2-5 few TRBV5-2 TGTGCCAGCAGCCGCAGGGGAGGGGGCCAAGAGACCCAGTACTTC CASSRRGGGQETQYF
- TRBJ2-1 many TRBV19 TGTGCCAGTAGTCCCTCTCCGGGACCCTTCTATGAGCAGTTCTTC CASSPSPGPFYEQFF
TRBD1 TRBJ2-7 - TRBV6-1 TGTGCCAGCAGTGAAGATCCCGGGACAGGGGGTAGCGAGCAGTACTTC CASSEDPGTGGSEQYF
TRBD1 TRBJ2-7 once TRBV2 TGTGCCAGCAGTGGGAAACAGGGGGCCGACGAGCAGTACTTC CASSGKQGADEQYF
- TRBJ1-3 few TRBV7-6 TGTGCCAGCAGCACTAGGAGGGGCCGGGGGCCTGGAAACACCATATATTTT CASSTRRGRGPGNTIYF
- TRBJ2-7 - TRBV19 TGTGCCAGTAGTCCTTCCTTACCTTCCGTGGGGTCCTACGAGCAGTACTTC CASSPSLPSVGSYEQYF
TRBD1 TRBJ2-3 - TRBV10-3 TGTGCCATCAGCGGGACAGGCACAGATACGCAGTATTTT CAISGTGTDTQYF
- TRBJ1-1 - TRBV7-9 TGTGCCAGCAGCTTAGGCCAAACAGGGATGGCTGAAGCTTTCTTT CASSLGQTGMAEAFF
- TRBJ1-4 - TRBV28 TGTGCCAGCAGTCCGGAGGGAGGGGTCAATGAAAAACTGTTTTTT CASSPEGGVNEKLFF
- TRBJ2-3 - TRBV7-9 TGTGCCAGCAGCCCACACGGAGGCCTCGGGGATACGCAGTATTTT CASSPHGGLGDTQYF
- TRBJ1-1 - TRBV7-3 TGTGCCAGCAGCACCCAGAGGAACACTGAAGCTTTCTTT CASSTQRNTEAFF
TRBD2 TRBJ2-3 - TRBV5-1 TGCGCCAGCAGCCTAGGACTAGCGGGCTTACAAGATACGCAGTATTTT CASSLGLAGLQDTQYF